Presented here are 24 T cell receptor beta chains from one specimen sequenced in a study of shared clonotypes between healthy human individuals (dated by TCRdb to the early 2020s). Libraries were built with the immunoSEQ multiplex PCR assay. The source is immuneACCESS, and TCRdb retained only in-frame sequences with V and J called. Part of the clones is not carried over; for the studies checked, unresolved V genes explain less than half of this, and the remainder is unexplained. The sample table shows about 2.4 million clones, and approximately 94% are seen once. The leading ten clones occupy 0.36% of the sample. Sequenced material: naive CD4+ T cells from PBMCs. The intended sense of this specimen's cell subset or site label: CD45RA+ positively selected. The receptors stem from a man between 18 and 35 years old in good health. Some clones in this sample may be carry-over from other donors' samples.

V usage is TRBV28 and J usage is TRBJ2-3; 7 bases are shared with TRBD2. V gave up 4 bases and J gave up 5 bases; unmatched junction bases: 18. CDR1 and CDR2 from the germline V gene are MDHEN and SYDVKM. The CDR3 extends over 18 amino acids. CDR3 in amino acids: CASSSRNGGEVRLDTQYF. CDR3 sequence (DNA): TGTGCCAGCAGTTCCCGAAATGGGGGGGAGGTGAGATTAGATACGCAGTATTTT. Full variable domain (remainder filled in from reference TRBV28 and TRBJ2-3): DVKVTQSSRYLVKRTGEKVFLECVQDMDHENMFWYRQDPGLGLRLIYFSYDVKMKEKGDIPEGYSVSREKKERFSLILESASTNQTSMYLCASSSRNGGEVRLDTQYFGPGTRLTVL.

The chain has TRBV7-2 and TRBJ2-7; 8 positions match TRBD2. Trimming cost V 5 bases and J 5 bases; bases outside gene matches: 14. Germline V gene sequence: CDR1 SGHTA, CDR2 FQGNSA. The CDR3 length is 16 residues. CDR3 in DNA: TGTGCCAGCAGCCCTACTCCGGGACTAGGGGTCCACGAGCAGTACTTC. Protein: CASSPTPGLGVHEQYF.

The rearrangement joins TRBV4-3 to TRBJ2-2; 8 positions match TRBD1. The CDR3 has 15 amino acids. J was trimmed by 4 bases and V by 3 bases; bases with no gene match: 4. CDR1 LGHNA and CDR2 YSLEER come from the germline V gene. The CDR3 region has the DNA TGCGCCAGCAGCCAGGAGACAGGGGTCACCGGGGAGCTGTTTTTT. This sequence encodes CASSQETGVTGELFF.

Comment on this clone: The identical CDR3 is also encoded by other nucleotide sequences in the sample. The V gene is TRBV27, the J gene TRBJ1-1; tentatively, D is TRBD1 (5 bases). The CDR3 extends over 14 amino acids. Germline assignment: CDR1 MNHEY and CDR2 SMNVEV (reference sequence). Trimming left V 5 bases short and J 4 bases short, with 14 bases between. This chain's CDR3 is CASSLRGGGTEAFF. CDR3 DNA: TGTGCCAGCAGTCTAAGGGGAGGAGGCACTGAAGCTTTCTTT.

To note about this clone: Other DNA sequences of this sample code for an identical CDR3. The chain links TRBV28 to TRBJ1-2; the D gene is possibly TRBD1 (5 bases). V lost 2 bases and J lost 1, with 5 bases in between. The V gene's germline CDR1 is MDHEN and CDR2 SYDVKM. The CDR3 totals 13 residues. In DNA form, the CDR3 reads TGTGCCAGCAGTTTACAGGGTAACTATGGCTACACCTTC. It translates to CASSLQGNYGYTF.

The chain has TRBV27 and TRBJ2-1; possibly TRBD1 for D (7 bases). This CDR3 is built from 14 residues. Germline V lookup: CDR1 MNHEY, CDR2 SMNVEV (reference sequence). V was shortened by 5 bases and J by 4 bases, with 12 bases between the two germline ends. CDR3 amino acids: CASSGRGEYNEQFF. For the CDR3, the DNA is TGTGCCAGCAGTGGCAGGGGGGAGTACAATGAGCAGTTCTTC.

As concerns this clone: The sample carries other DNA sequences with the same CDR3. This chain joins TRBV25-1 and TRBJ1-2; TRBD1 agrees at 8 bases. The ends lost 1 base at V and 5 bases at J; junction bases unmatched: 3. CDR3 size: 14 residues. Germline V gene data show CDR1 as MGHDK and CDR2 as SYGVNS. This CDR3 reads CASSELRQGYGYTF. CDR3 nucleotides: TGTGCCAGCAGTGAATTGAGACAGGGGTATGGCTACACCTTC.

CDR3 sequence: CASSLASGRAVRTDTQYF. CDR3 DNA sequence: TGTGCCAGCAGCTTAGCTAGCGGGAGGGCCGTACGCACAGATACGCAGTATTTT. V gene TRBV7-6 combines with J gene TRBJ2-3; 11 bases align to TRBD2. The CDR3 totals 18 residues. Germline V gives CDR1 SGHVS, CDR2 FNYEAQ. The J segment lost 1 base and the V segment lost 0 bases, leaving 6 bases of the junction unmatched.

The chain employs TRBV4-1 and TRBJ1-6; 7 bases fit TRBD1. Germline V gene sequence: CDR1 MGHRA, CDR2 YSYEKL. This CDR3 is 15 amino acids long. V lost 0 bases and J lost 6; bases outside the gene matches: 2. Here the CDR3 DNA reads TGCGCCAGCAGCCAAGACAGGGGGACTAATTCACCCCTCCACTTT. Amino acids: CASSQDRGTNSPLHF.

The rearrangement uses TRBV12-2 and TRBJ2-6; the tabulated D call, TRBD2, remains unverified against the DNA. TRBV12-2 is described as a pseudogene. The CDR3 is 18 amino acids. CDR3: CASRICGTTQSRANVLTF. CDR3 coding DNA: TGTGCAAGTCGCATCTGCGGGACCACACAAAGTCGGGCCAACGTCCTGACTTTC.

The chain combines TRBV6-6 with TRBJ1-5; D gene ambiguous. The CDR3 contains 12 residues. Germline V gives CDR1 MNHNY, CDR2 SVGAGI (reference sequence). V shed 1 base and J shed 6 bases, with 4 bases lying between them. The CDR3 DNA follows: TGTGCCAGCAGTTACTGGGCTCAGCCCCAGCATTTT. This sequence encodes CASSYWAQPQHF.

A note on this clone: Distinct nucleotide sequences in the sample also encode this CDR3. This chain connects TRBV6-5 to TRBJ2-2; no clear D. Trimming left V 5 bases short and J 6 bases short, with 4 bases between. The CDR3 is made up of 11 amino acids. Per germline, CDR1 MNHEY and CDR2 SVGAGI. The DNA for the CDR3 is TGTGCCAGCAGTACCGCCGGGGAGCTGTTTTTT. It codes for CASSTAGELFF.

This clone was observed a single time. The genes are TRBV28 and TRBJ1-5; D is possibly TRBD1 (5 bases). This CDR3 is built from 15 residues. Trimming left V 6 bases short and J 6 bases short, with 18 bases between. Germline V CDR1 and CDR2: MDHEN, SYDVKM. CDR3 sequence: CASSRPRGTGQPQHF. The CDR3 coding sequence is TGTGCCAGCAGCCGCCCTAGGGGAACGGGTCAGCCCCAGCATTTT.

Only one count was recorded for this clone. The V and J genes are TRBV18 and TRBJ2-1, with D perhaps matching TRBD2 (6 bases). Germline assignment: CDR1 KGHSH and CDR2 LQKENI. The ends were cut back, 5 bases at V and 12 bases at J, with 17 bases in the middle. The CDR3 loop spans 13 amino acids. This CDR3 reads CASSTRDLKRQFF. Written as DNA, the CDR3 is TGTGCCAGCTCAACCCGGGACTTGAAAAGGCAGTTCTTC.

This clone was seen once. The chain links TRBV6-5 to TRBJ2-7, with D unclear. Trimming removed 9 bases at V and 2 bases at J, with 8 bases between. Germline V gives CDR1 MNHEY, CDR2 SVGAGI. The CDR3 loop spans 11 amino acids. DNA for the CDR3: TGTGCCAGTCCGTATACCTACGAGCAGTACTTC. Its translation is CASPYTYEQYF.

This clone appeared once. This CDR3 is CASSSGTGREKLFF. For the CDR3, the DNA is TGTGCCAGCAGTTCCGGGACAGGGAGAGAAAAACTGTTTTTT. This rearrangement joins TRBV2 to TRBJ1-4, with 9 bases fitting TRBD1. CDR3 length: 14 residues. Germline V CDR1 and CDR2: SNHLY, FYNNEI. V shed 5 bases, J shed 8 bases, and the junction held 6 bases outside the gene matches.

The V and J genes are TRBV7-8 and TRBJ1-5; no reliable D call. Germline loops: CDR1 SGHVS, CDR2 FQNEAQ. This CDR3 region has 15 residues. Trimming took 3 bases from V and 2 from J, leaving 11 bases between them. The CDR3 bases are TGTGCCAGCAGCTTCCTTTCTACGGGCAATCAGCCCCAGCATTTT. It codes for CASSFLSTGNQPQHF.

The genes are TRBV4-3 and TRBJ2-1; D remains unclear. The V end was cut by 0 bases, the J end by 9 bases, with 12 bases between. Germline CDR1 reads LGHNA; CDR2 reads YSLEER. The CDR3 is 14 residues long. The CDR3 sequence is CASSQEGQYSEQFF. As DNA, the CDR3 is TGCGCCAGCAGCCAAGAGGGCCAGTATAGTGAGCAGTTCTTC.

The rearrangement joins TRBV19 to TRBJ2-1; D gene unclear. Trimming removed 1 base from V and 11 bases from J, with 9 bases in between. Germline V lookup: CDR1 LNHDA, CDR2 SQIVND (reference sequence). This CDR3 comprises 12 residues. This chain's CDR3 is CASSIGETQQFF. DNA of the CDR3: TGTGCCAGTAGTATAGGGGAAACACAGCAGTTCTTC.

The rearrangement uses TRBV5-6 and TRBJ2-3, with D tentatively TRBD2 (6 bases). Trimming pared 7 bases from V and 5 bases from J, leaving 14 bases between. This CDR3 spans 13 amino acids. The germline V gene encodes CDR1 SGHDT and CDR2 YYEEEE. Written as DNA, the CDR3 is TGTGCCAGCCAGGAGGGTCGGGGAGATACGCAGTATTTT. Translation: CASQEGRGDTQYF.

V and J are TRBV5-6 and TRBJ2-5; D may correspond to TRBD1 or TRBD2 (5 bases each). Looked up from germline, CDR1 is SGHDT and CDR2 is YYEEEE. This CDR3 is built from 13 residues. V lost 4 bases to trimming and J lost 1 base, with 8 bases between them. The DNA of the CDR3 is TGTGCCAGCAGCCCCGGGACCCAAGAGACCCAGTACTTC. Amino acids: CASSPGTQETQYF.

The chain joins TRBV7-2 to TRBJ2-7; TRBD2 agrees at 7 bases. The CDR3 sequence is 16 residues long. The V segment lost 5 bases and the J segment 5 bases; nucleotides outside the gene matches: 15. Per the germline V gene, CDR1 is SGHTA and CDR2 is FQGNSA. The CDR3 DNA follows: TGTGCCAGCAGCCGAGAACGGCGGGAGCTTAGGCACGAGCAGTACTTC. Protein product: CASSRERRELRHEQYF.

The chain joins TRBV4-1 to TRBJ2-2, with TRBD1 matching over 9 bases. Trimming took 3 bases from V and 1 from J; bases not matched to a gene: 3. Germline V gives CDR1 MGHRA, CDR2 YSYEKL. This CDR3 comprises 16 residues. CDR3 in DNA: TGCGCCAGCAGCCACCCGGACAGGGGGAACACCGGGGAGCTGTTTTTT. It codes for CASSHPDRGNTGELFF.

J is TRBJ2-7 and V is TRBV4-1; D gene uncertain. Trimming took off 7 bases at V and 2 bases at J, with 21 bases between the two ends. This CDR3 contains 16 residues. Germline values: CDR1 MGHRA, CDR2 YSYEKL. The CDR3 nucleotides read TGCGCCAGCACCCCCGTGCCAGGCGGAGCCGCCTACGAGCAGTACTTC. It is translated as CASTPVPGGAAYEQYF.